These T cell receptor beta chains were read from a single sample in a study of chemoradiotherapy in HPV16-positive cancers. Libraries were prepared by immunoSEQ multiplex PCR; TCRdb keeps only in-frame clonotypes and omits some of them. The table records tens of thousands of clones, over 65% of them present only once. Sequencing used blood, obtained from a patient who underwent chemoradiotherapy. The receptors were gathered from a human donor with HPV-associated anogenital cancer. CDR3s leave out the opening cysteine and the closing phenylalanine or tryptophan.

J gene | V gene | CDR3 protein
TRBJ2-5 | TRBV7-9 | ASSVGLAGVEETQY
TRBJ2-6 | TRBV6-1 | ASSGNRAGANVLT
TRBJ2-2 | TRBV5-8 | ASSLALGELF
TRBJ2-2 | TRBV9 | ASSVVSTGELF
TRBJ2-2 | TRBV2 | ASKEGLAGTGELF
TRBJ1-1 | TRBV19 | ASTTRRENTEAF
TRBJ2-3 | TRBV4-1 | ASSQDPRAGDPTDTQY
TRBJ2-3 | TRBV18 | ASSSQGAGTDTQY
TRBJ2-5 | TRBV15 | ATSRDLGKNYQETQY
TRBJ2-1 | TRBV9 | ASSVGGANYNEQF
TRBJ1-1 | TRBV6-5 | ASSYNNLEAF
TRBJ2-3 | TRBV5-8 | ASSLGLAGDTDTQY
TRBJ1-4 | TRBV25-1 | ASSSGTRGEKLF
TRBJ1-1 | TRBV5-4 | ASSFSRGVGAEAF
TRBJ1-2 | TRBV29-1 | SVETGGYGYT
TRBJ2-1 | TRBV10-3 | AISEDRSSYNEQF
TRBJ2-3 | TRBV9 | ASSVGKVDTQY
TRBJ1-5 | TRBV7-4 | ASSPDRSRQPQH
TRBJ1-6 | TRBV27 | ASGPLDRENSPLH
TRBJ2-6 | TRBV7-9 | ASMAGANVLT
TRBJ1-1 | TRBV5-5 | ASSDRDRGRMNTEAF
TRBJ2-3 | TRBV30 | AWSRPPSADTQY
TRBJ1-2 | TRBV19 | ASSRADWGYT
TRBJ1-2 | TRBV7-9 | TSSEIGGLAGGYT
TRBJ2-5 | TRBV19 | ASSLKTSSETQY
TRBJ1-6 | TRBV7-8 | ASSLGQTGYNSPLH
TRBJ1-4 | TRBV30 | AWSVAGSGNEKLF
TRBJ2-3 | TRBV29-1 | SALGLAGTSTDTQY
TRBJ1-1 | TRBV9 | ASSVAGAEAF
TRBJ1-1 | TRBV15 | ATSTRGRNTEAF